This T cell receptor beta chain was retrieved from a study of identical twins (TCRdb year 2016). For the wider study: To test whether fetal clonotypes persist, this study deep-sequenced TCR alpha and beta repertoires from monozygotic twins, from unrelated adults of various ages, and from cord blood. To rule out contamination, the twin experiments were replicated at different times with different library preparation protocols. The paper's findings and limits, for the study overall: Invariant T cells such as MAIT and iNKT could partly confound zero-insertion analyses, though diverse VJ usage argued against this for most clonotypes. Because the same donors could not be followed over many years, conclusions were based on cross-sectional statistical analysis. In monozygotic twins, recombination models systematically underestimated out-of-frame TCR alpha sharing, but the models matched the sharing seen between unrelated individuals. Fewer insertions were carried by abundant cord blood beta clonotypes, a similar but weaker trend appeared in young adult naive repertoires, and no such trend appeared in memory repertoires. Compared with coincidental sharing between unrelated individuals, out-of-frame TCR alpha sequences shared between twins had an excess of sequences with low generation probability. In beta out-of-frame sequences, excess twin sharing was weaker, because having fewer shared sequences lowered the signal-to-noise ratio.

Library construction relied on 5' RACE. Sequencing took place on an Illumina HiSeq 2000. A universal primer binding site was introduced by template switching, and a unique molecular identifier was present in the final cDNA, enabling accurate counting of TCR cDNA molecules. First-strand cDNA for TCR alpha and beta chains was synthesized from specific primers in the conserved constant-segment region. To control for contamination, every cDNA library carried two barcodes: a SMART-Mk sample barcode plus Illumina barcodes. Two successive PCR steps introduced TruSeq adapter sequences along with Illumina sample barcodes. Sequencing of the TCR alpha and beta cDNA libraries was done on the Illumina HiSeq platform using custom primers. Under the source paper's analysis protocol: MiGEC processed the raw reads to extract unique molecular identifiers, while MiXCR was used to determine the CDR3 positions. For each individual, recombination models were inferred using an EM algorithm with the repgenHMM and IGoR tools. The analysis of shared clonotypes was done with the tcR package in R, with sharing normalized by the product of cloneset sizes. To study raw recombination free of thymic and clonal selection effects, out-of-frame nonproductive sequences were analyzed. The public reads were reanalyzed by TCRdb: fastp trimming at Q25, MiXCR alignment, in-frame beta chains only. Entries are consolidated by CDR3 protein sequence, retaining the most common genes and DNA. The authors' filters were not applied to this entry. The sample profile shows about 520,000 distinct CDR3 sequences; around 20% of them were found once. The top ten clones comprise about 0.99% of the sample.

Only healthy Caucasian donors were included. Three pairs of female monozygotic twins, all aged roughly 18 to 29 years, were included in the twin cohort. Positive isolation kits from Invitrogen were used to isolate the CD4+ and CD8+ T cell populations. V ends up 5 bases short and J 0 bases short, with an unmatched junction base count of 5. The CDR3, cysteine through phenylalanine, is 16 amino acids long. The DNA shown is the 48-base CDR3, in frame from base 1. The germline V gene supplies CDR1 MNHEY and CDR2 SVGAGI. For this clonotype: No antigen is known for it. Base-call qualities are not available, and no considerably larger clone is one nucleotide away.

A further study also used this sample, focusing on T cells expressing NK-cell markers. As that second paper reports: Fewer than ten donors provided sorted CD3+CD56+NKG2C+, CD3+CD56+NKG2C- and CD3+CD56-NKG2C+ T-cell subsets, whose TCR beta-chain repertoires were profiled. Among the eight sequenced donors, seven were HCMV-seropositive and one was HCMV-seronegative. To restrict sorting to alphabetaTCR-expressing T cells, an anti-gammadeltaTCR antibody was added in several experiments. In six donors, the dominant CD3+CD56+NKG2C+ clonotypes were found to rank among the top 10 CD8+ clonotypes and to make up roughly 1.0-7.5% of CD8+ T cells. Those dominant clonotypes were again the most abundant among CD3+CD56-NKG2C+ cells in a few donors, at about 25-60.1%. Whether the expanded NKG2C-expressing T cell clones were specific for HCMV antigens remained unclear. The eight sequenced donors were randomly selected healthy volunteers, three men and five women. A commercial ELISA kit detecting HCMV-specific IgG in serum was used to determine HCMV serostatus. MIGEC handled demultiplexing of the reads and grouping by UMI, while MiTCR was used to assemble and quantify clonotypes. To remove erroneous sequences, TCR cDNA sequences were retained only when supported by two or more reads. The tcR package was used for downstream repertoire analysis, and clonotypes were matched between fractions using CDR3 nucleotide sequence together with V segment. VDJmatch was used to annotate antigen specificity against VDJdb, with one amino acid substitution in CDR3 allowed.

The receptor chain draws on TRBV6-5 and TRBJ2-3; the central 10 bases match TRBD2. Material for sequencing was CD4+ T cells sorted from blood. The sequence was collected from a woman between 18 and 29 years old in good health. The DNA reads TGTGCCAGCAGTCGCGGACTAGCGGCTAGCACAGATACGCAGTATTTT. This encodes CASSRGLAASTDTQYF.